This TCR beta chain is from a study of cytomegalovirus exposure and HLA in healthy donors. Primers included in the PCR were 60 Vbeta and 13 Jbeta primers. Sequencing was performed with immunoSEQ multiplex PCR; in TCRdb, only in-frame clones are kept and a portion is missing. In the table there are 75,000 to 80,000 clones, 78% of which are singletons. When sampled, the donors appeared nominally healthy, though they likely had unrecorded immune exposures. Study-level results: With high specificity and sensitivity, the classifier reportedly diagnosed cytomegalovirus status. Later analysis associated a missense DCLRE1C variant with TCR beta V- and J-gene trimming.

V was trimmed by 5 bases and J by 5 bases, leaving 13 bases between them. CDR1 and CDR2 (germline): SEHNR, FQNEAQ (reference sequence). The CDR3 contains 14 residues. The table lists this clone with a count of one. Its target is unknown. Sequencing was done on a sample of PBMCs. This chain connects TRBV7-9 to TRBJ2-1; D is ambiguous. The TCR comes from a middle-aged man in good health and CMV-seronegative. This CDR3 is CASSQKNINNEQFF. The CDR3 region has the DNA TGTGCCAGCAGCCAGAAAAACATCAACAATGAGCAGTTCTTC.